This T cell receptor beta chain was captured in a study of vaccination and CD4 T cells after COVID-19. The wider study: For control cultures, the treatment was a CEFX pool, an HIV-1 Nef pool, or no peptide.

This clonotype was observed a handful of times. Its target is unknown. The Oncomine TCR Beta short-read assay was applied to DNA of cultured CD4+ T cells. TCRdb re-called the PCR reads through MiXCR, storing one row per CDR3 protein. The table has around 20,000 distinct CDR3 sequences, roughly two fifths seen once. Sample treatment: roughly ten-day PBMC culture with coronavirus spike peptide pools or control peptides (ViraFEST assay). The TCR comes from a human donor who had recovered from COVID-19. The specimen was CD4+ T cells from blood, cultured in vitro.

CDR3 sequence (DNA): TGTGCCAGCAGCTACACCAACAATGAGCAGTTCTTC. Translation: CASSYTNNEQFF. The J gene is TRBJ2-1, the V gene TRBV7-6; D is ambiguous. This CDR3 comprises 12 residues. Per the germline V gene, CDR1 is SGHVS and CDR2 is FNYEAQ. Trimming removed 4 bases at V and 5 bases at J, with 6 bases between.